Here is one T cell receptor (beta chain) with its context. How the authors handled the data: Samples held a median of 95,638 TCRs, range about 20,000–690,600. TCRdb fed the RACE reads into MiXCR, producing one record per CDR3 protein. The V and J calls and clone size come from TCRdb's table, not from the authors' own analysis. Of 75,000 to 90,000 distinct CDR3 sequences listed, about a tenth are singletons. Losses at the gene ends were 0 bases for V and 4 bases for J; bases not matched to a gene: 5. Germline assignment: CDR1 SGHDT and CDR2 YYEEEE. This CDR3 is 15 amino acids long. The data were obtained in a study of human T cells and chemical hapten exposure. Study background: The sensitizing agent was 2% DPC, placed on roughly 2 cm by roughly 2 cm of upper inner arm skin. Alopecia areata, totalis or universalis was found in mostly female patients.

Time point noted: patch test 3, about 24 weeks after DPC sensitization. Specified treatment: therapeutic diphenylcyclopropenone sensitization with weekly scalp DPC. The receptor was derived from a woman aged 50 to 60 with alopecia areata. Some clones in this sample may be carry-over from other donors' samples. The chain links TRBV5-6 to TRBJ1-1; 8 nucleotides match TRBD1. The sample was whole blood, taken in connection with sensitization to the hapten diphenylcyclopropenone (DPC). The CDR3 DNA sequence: TGTGCCAGCAGCTTGGAACAGGGGGTACCCACTGAAGCTTTCTTT. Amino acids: CASSLEQGVPTEAFF.